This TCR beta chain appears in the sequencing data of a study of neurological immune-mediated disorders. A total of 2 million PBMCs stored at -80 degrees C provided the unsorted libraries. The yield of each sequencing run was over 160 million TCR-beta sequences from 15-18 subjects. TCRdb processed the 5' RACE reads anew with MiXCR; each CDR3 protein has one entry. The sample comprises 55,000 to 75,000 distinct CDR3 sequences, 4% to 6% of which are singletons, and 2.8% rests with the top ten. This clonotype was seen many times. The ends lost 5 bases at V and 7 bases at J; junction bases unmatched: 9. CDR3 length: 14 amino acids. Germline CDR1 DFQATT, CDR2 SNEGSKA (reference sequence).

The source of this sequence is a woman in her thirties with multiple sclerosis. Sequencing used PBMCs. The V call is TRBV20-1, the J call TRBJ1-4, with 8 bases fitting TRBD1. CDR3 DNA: TGCAGTGCTGTAACAGGGGGAAGCGGTGAAAAACTGTTTTTT. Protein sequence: CSAVTGGSGEKLFF.